Below, 10 T cell receptor beta chains from the same sample are listed, as sequenced in a study of T-cell memory formation after mild COVID-19 (dated by TCRdb to about 2021). Libraries were prepared through 5' RACE. Instrument used: Illumina NovaSeq 6000. In TCRdb, the public reads were trimmed at Q25 with fastp and aligned with MiXCR, with productive beta chains retained. Rows are unified per CDR3 protein, each entry keeping the most common DNA and genes. The sample has roughly 510,000 distinct CDR3 sequences on record, approximately 15% of them singletons. The ten biggest clones cover about 7.4% of the sample. The material sequenced was PBMCs or a T cell subset sorted from them (not recorded which). These receptor sequences come from an adult woman who had mild COVID-19 (a few samples of this study predate the infection). The sample titles of this study are shuffled in the database, so cell type and time point are left out; the donor was told from shared clones.

Here the CDR3 DNA reads TGCGCCAGCAGCCCAGCGGGAGGGCCGAACATTCAGTACTTC. Translation gives CASSPAGGPNIQYF. V is TRBV5-1 and J is TRBJ2-4, with TRBD2 identical over 10 bases. The CDR3 covers 14 residues. V dropped 4 bases and J dropped 7; count of bases not matched to a gene: 5. Looked up from germline, CDR1 is SGHRS and CDR2 is YFSETQ.

This chain connects TRBV27 to TRBJ1-1, with a possible D match to TRBD1 (5 bases). Per the germline V gene, CDR1 is MNHEY and CDR2 is SMNVEV (reference sequence). Trimming took off 6 bases at V and 1 base at J, with 12 bases between the two ends. This CDR3 has 14 amino acids. DNA for the CDR3: TGTGCCAGCAGCCCGTTGGACAAGAACACTGAAGCTTTCTTT. As protein: CASSPLDKNTEAFF.

In this sample, this clonotype turned up a few times. The chain joins TRBV4-3 to TRBJ2-1; either TRBD1 or TRBD2 may fit D (5 bases each). The CDR3 loop spans 16 amino acids. The V end lost 0 bases, the J end lost 6 bases, and 15 bases lay between the germline ends. Germline-derived CDR1 and CDR2 are LGHNA and YSLEER. The CDR3 protein is CASSQDYKQAGNEQFF. DNA for the CDR3: TGCGCCAGCAGCCAAGATTATAAACAGGCGGGCAATGAGCAGTTCTTC.

This clonotype was observed at least ten times. The gene calls are TRBV9 and TRBJ2-7; D is uncertain. Trimming cost V 3 bases and J 0 bases, with 16 bases left between them. Germline-derived CDR1 and CDR2 are SGDLS and YYNGEE. The CDR3 covers 16 residues. The CDR3, as DNA: TGTGCCAGCAGCGCCCGTAGAGCCGCCAGCTCCTACGAGCAGTACTTC. Translation: CASSARRAASSYEQYF.

The rearrangement joins TRBV20-1 to TRBJ1-5; the D gene is possibly TRBD1 (5 bases). There are 15 residues in the CDR3. Germline V gene sequence: CDR1 DFQATT, CDR2 SNEGSKA (reference sequence). V was cut by 3 bases and J by 0 bases, with 12 bases left in between. CDR3 in amino acids: CSASRWDGSNQPQHF. For the CDR3, the DNA is TGCAGTGCTAGCCGATGGGACGGTAGCAATCAGCCCCAGCATTTT.

CDR3 in amino acids: CASSYYRERDNEQFF. The CDR3 DNA sequence: TGTGCCAGTAGCTATTACAGGGAAAGGGACAATGAGCAGTTCTTC. V and J are TRBV19 and TRBJ2-1; D might be TRBD1 (6 bases). V lost 6 bases and J 5 bases, leaving 17 bases between the germline ends. Looked up from germline, CDR1 is LNHDA and CDR2 is SQIVND (reference sequence). The CDR3 runs to 15 residues.

The table lists this clonotype with a few counts. The chain carries TRBV7-6 and TRBJ2-7; D remains ambiguous. Trimming took off 1 base at V and 0 bases at J, with 10 bases between the two ends. Germline V gene lookup returns CDR1 SGHVS and CDR2 FNYEAQ. The CDR3 is 15 amino acids. This CDR3 is CASSLDSASSYEQYF. The CDR3 DNA reads as TGTGCCAGCAGCTTAGACAGCGCATCCTCCTACGAGCAGTACTTC.

This sequence joins TRBV6-5 and TRBJ2-5; the D is unclear. The CDR3 extends over 12 amino acids. Trimming cost V 7 bases and J 5 bases, with 11 bases left between them. Germline V lookup: CDR1 MNHEY, CDR2 SVGAGI. The CDR3, as DNA: TGTGCCAGCAATTCTAGGAGCGAGACCCAGTACTTC. Translated: CASNSRSETQYF.

This clonotype was counted between two and nine times. The genes are TRBV4-2 and TRBJ2-3; 13 bases are shared with TRBD2. This CDR3 contains 18 residues. V was clipped by 4 bases and J by 0 bases; unmatched bases: 7. Germline loops: CDR1 LGHNA, CDR2 YNFKEQ. DNA of the CDR3: TGTGCCAGCAGCCTCCGGACTAGCGGGGGAACTAGCACAGATACGCAGTATTTT. Protein product: CASSLRTSGGTSTDTQYF.

Here the CDR3 reads CASRKGEAFF. Here the CDR3 DNA reads TGTGCCAGTAGAAAAGGGGAAGCTTTCTTT. V and J are TRBV19 and TRBJ1-1; D is unresolved. The CDR3 runs to 10 residues. With 6 bases removed from V and 8 bases from J, the gap between germline ends came to 7 bases. Per germline, CDR1 LNHDA and CDR2 SQIVND (reference sequence).